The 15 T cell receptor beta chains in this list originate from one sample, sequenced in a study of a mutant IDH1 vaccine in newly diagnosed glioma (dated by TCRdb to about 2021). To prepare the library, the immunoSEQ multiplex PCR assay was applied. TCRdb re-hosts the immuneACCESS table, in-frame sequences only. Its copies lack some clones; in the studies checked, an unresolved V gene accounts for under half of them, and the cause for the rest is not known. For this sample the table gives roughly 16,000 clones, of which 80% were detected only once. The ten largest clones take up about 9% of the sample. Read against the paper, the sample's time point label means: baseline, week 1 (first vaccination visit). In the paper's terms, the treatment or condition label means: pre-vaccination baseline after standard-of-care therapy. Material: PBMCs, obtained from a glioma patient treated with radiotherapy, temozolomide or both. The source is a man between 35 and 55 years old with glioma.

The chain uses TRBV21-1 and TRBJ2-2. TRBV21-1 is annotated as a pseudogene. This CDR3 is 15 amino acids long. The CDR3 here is CASSKEDRNTGELFF. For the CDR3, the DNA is TGTGCCAGCAGCAAAGAGGATCGGAACACCGGGGAGCTGTTTTTT.

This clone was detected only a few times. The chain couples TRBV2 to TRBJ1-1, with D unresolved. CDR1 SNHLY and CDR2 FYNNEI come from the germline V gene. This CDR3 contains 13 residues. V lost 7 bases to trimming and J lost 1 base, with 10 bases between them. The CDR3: CASIPDTNTEAFF. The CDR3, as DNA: TGTGCCAGCATCCCCGATACGAACACTGAAGCTTTCTTT.

CDR3 protein: CASSSAGGRSNQPQHF. Here the CDR3 DNA reads TGTGCCAGTAGTTCCGCCGGGGGTAGAAGCAATCAGCCCCAGCATTTT. The genes are TRBV19 and TRBJ1-5; a weak D match, TRBD1 (5 bases). This CDR3 has 16 residues. CDR1 LNHDA and CDR2 SQIVND come from the germline V gene (reference sequence). V was clipped by 5 bases and J by 1 base, with 15 bases between them.

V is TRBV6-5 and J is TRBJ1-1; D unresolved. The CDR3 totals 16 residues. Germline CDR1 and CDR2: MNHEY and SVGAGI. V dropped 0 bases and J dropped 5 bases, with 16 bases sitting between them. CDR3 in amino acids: CASSYSPGGRMTEAFF. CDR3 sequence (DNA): TGTGCCAGCAGTTACTCTCCAGGAGGGCGTATGACTGAAGCTTTCTTT.

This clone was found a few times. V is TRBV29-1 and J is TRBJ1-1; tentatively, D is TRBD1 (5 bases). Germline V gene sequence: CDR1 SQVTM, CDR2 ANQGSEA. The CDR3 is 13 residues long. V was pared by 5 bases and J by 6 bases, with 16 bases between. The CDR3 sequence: CSVKARAESEAFF. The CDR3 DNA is TGCAGCGTTAAAGCCAGGGCCGAATCTGAAGCTTTCTTT.

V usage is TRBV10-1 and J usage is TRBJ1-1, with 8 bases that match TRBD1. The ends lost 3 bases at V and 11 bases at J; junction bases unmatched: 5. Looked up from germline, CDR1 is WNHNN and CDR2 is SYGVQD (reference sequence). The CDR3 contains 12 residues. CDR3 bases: TGCGCCAGCAGTGACCCGACAGGGGAGGCTTTCTTT. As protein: CASSDPTGEAFF.

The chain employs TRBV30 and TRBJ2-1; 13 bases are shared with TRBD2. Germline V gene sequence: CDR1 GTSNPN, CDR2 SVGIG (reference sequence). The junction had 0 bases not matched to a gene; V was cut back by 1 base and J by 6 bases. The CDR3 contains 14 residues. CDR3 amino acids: CAWSGTSGGNEQFF. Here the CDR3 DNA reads TGTGCCTGGAGTGGGACTAGCGGGGGCAATGAGCAGTTCTTC.

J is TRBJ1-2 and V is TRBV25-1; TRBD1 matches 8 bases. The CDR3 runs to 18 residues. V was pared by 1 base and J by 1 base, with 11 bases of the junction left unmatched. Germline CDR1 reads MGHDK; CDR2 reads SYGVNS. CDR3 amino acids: CASSESGTGGSFNYGYTF. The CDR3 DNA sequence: TGTGCCAGCAGTGAATCCGGTACAGGGGGTTCTTTTAACTATGGCTACACCTTC.

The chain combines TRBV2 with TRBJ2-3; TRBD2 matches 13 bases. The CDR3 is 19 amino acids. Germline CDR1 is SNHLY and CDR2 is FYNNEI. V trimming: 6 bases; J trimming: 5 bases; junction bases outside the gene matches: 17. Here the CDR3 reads CASRAGLAGTLVGGDTQYF. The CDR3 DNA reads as TGTGCCAGCAGAGCGGGACTAGCGGGAACTCTCGTCGGCGGAGATACGCAGTATTTT.

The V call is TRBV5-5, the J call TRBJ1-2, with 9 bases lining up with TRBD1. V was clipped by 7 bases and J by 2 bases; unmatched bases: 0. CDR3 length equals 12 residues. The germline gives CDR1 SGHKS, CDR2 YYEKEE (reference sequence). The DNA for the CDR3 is TGTGCCAGCGGGACAGGGAACTATGGCTACACCTTC. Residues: CASGTGNYGYTF.

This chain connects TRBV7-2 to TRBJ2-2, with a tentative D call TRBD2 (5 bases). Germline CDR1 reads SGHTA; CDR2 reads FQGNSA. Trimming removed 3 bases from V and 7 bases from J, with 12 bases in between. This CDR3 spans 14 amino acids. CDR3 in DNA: TGTGCCAGCAGCTTGAGGCTAGGAGGCGGGGAGCTGTTTTTT. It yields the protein CASSLRLGGGELFF. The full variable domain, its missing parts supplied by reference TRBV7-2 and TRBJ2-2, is GAGVSQSPSNKVTEKGKDVELRCDPISGHTALYWYRQSLGQGLEFLIYFQGNSAPDKSGLPSDRFSAERTGGSVSTLTIQRTQQEDSAVYLCASSLRLGGGELFFGEGSRLTVL.

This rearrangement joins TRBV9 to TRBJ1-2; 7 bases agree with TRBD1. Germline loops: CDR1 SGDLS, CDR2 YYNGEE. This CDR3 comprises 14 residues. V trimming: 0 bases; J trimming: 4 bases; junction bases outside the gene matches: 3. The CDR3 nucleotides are TGTGCCAGCAGCGTAGCAGGGGGAGGCTATGGCTACACCTTC. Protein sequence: CASSVAGGGYGYTF.

The CDR3 loop is CASSSRSQPGVTQYF. The CDR3 bases are TGTGCCAGCAGCTCCCGGTCCCAGCCGGGGGTTACGCAGTATTTT. The V gene is TRBV5-6, the J gene TRBJ2-3; the D gene is possibly TRBD2 (6 bases). This CDR3 comprises 15 residues. V shed 3 bases and J shed 8 bases, with 19 bases lying between them. CDR1 SGHDT and CDR2 YYEEEE come from the germline V gene.

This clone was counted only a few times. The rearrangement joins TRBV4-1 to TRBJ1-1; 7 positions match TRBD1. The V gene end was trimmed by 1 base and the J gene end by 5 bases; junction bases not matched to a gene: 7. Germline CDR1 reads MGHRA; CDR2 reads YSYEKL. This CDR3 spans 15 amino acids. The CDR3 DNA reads TGCGCCAGCAGCCAAGGCTACAGGGGTAGAACTGAAGCTTTCTTT. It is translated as CASSQGYRGRTEAFF.

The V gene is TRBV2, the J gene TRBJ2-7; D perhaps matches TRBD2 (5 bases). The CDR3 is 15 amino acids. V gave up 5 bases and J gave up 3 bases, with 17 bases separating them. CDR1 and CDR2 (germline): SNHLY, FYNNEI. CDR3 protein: CASSPRREMGYEQYF. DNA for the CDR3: TGTGCCAGCAGTCCAAGACGGGAAATGGGCTACGAGCAGTACTTC.